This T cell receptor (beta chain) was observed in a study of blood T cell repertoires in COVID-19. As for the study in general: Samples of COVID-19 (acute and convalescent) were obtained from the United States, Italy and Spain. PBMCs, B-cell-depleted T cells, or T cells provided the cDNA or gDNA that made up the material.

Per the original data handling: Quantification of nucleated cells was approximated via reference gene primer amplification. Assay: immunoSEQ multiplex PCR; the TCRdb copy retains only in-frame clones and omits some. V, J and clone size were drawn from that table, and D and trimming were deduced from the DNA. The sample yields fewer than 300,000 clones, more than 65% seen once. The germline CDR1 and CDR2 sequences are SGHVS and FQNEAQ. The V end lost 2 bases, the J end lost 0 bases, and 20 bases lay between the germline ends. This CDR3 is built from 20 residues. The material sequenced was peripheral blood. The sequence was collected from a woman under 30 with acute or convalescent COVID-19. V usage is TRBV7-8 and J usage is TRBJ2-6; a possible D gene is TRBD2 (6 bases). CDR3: CASSLRVDGDGGSGANVLTF. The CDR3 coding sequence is TGTGCCAGCAGCTTACGCGTTGACGGGGACGGGGGCTCTGGGGCCAACGTCCTGACTTTC.